The 6 T cell receptor beta chains below all came from one sample that was sequenced in a study of T cell changes during pregnancy in multiple sclerosis (dated by TCRdb to about 2019). Library method: the immunoSEQ multiplex PCR assay. Entries here come from immuneACCESS through TCRdb and include only in-frame sequences with V and J called. Some clones fail to appear in such tables; in the studies checked, an unresolved V gene covers under half of the shortfall, and the cause of the remainder is unknown. The sample table lists around 96,000 clones, just under 95% of them with a count of one. The ten top clones hold 3.5% to 4.5% of the sample. This specimen was peripheral blood, taken in the first trimester of pregnancy. All receptors derive from a female donor with multiple sclerosis, enrolled in a pregnancy study.

The chain recombines TRBV5-1 with TRBJ2-7; the match to TRBD2 covers 14 bases. Germline-derived CDR1 and CDR2 are SGHRS and YFSETQ. Trimming removed 1 base from V and 5 bases from J; junction bases left unmatched: 5. The CDR3 length is 16 residues. CDR3 region: CASSLRGLAGVNEQYF. Written as DNA, the CDR3 is TGCGCCAGCAGCTTGCGGGGACTAGCGGGGGTTAACGAGCAGTACTTC.

This chain uses TRBV7-2 with TRBJ2-5, with D tentatively TRBD2 (6 bases). The CDR3 is made up of 14 amino acids. The germline V and J ends were trimmed by 5 bases and 7 bases, with 17 bases remaining between them. CDR1 SGHTA and CDR2 FQGNSA come from the germline V gene. The CDR3 bases are TGTGCCAGCAGCGGGGGACTCGGCGTTGTGACCCAGTACTTC. Its protein is CASSGGLGVVTQYF. Variable domain in full (rest from reference TRBV7-2 and TRBJ2-5): GAGVSQSPSNKVTEKGKDVELRCDPISGHTALYWYRQSLGQGLEFLIYFQGNSAPDKSGLPSDRFSAERTGGSVSTLTIQRTQQEDSAVYLCASSGGLGVVTQYFGPGTRLLVL.

The V and J genes are TRBV15 and TRBJ2-5, with a tentative D call TRBD2 (6 bases). Trimming removed 4 bases from V and 1 base from J, with 10 bases in between. Germline V CDR1 and CDR2: LNHNV, YYDKDF (reference sequence). The CDR3 is 14 amino acids. The CDR3 loop reads CATSIRGTQETQYF. Written as DNA, the CDR3 is TGTGCCACCAGCATCCGGGGGACCCAAGAGACCCAGTACTTC.

This clone was recorded once. The J gene is TRBJ2-1, the V gene TRBV10-3, with D perhaps matching TRBD2 (5 bases). This CDR3 is 11 amino acids long. Trimming stripped 6 bases from V and 5 bases from J, with 5 bases between. Looked up from germline, CDR1 is ENHRY and CDR2 is SYGVKD. DNA for the CDR3: TGTGCCATCAGGGGAGACAATGAGCAGTTCTTC. This codes for CAIRGDNEQFF.

The gene calls are TRBV27 and TRBJ1-5; D ambiguous. Trimming stripped 2 bases from V and 4 bases from J, with 6 bases between. Germline V gene lookup returns CDR1 MNHEY and CDR2 SMNVEV (reference sequence). This CDR3 has 13 residues. The CDR3: CASSLGLNQPQHF. Here the CDR3 DNA reads TGTGCCAGCAGTTTAGGGCTAAATCAGCCCCAGCATTTT.

The rearrangement links TRBV4-1 to TRBJ1-3; D is undetermined. Trimming took off 0 bases at V and 2 bases at J, with 8 bases between the two ends. The CDR3 runs 15 residues. Germline V gives CDR1 MGHRA, CDR2 YSYEKL. The CDR3 is CASSQDPGTGNTIYF. CDR3 nucleotides: TGCGCCAGCAGCCAAGATCCAGGAACTGGAAACACCATATATTTT.